Listed below are T cell receptor beta chains from one sample, sequenced in a study of T cell changes during pregnancy in multiple sclerosis. Data came from immunoSEQ multiplex PCR; TCRdb stores just in-frame clones and leaves some out. In the table there are approximately 100,000 clones, approximately 90% of which are singletons. The sample was peripheral blood, taken after pregnancy. Receptors were obtained from a female donor with multiple sclerosis, enrolled in a pregnancy study. The CDR3 runs from the conserved cysteine through the conserved F or W. The D gene is left open where the match is weak. Size is stated for part of the rows, as once, few or many counts, or as a class when the clone is expanded.

.	.	TRBJ1-3	TRBV15	CATSRDGHHSGNTIYF	TGTGCCACCAGCAGAGATGGCCACCACTCTGGAAACACCATATATTTT
.	TRBD1	TRBJ2-5	TRBV5-4	CASSIKTGGQETQYF	TGTGCCAGCAGCATAAAGACAGGGGGCCAAGAGACCCAGTACTTC
.	TRBD2	TRBJ2-4	TRBV5-4	CASSLGLAGGKAKNIQYF	TGTGCCAGCAGCTTGGGACTAGCGGGGGGGAAGGCCAAAAACATTCAGTACTTC
.	.	TRBJ1-1	TRBV11-2	CASSSPTGTLLMNTEAFF	TGTGCCAGCAGCTCCCCGACAGGCACCCTCCTTATGAACACTGAAGCTTTCTTT
.	.	TRBJ2-3	TRBV9	CASSVGSTDTQYF	TGTGCCAGCAGCGTCGGTAGCACAGATACGCAGTATTTT
.	.	TRBJ2-1	TRBV28	CASSPTGKEQFF	TGTGCCAGCAGTCCCACAGGGAAGGAGCAGTTCTTC
.	.	TRBJ1-6	TRBV10-3	CASGGPGSNSPLHF	TGTGCCTCCGGGGGACCGGGGAGCAATTCACCCCTCCACTTT
.	.	TRBJ1-2	TRBV6-1	CASRNGGTGYGYTF	TGTGCCAGCAGGAACGGCGGGACGGGCTATGGCTACACCTTC
.	TRBD2	TRBJ2-5	TRBV30	CAWSGRELGTQYF	TGTGCCTGGAGTGGGCGGGAGTTAGGGACCCAGTACTTC
.	.	TRBJ1-4	TRBV7-9	CAPGTIRGEKLFF	TGTGCCCCCGGCACGATCCGGGGTGAAAAACTGTTTTTT
.	.	TRBJ1-1	TRBV6-5	CASSSFSGRANAEAFF	TGTGCCAGCAGTTCCTTTTCAGGGAGGGCGAACGCTGAAGCTTTCTTT
.	.	TRBJ2-1	TRBV9	CASSVAGQGDEQFF	TGTGCCAGCAGCGTAGCTGGGCAGGGCGATGAGCAGTTCTTC
.	TRBD1	TRBJ1-5	TRBV11-2	CASSLGTGTGGNQPQHF	TGTGCCAGCAGCTTAGGAACCGGGACAGGGGGGAATCAGCCCCAGCATTTT
.	.	TRBJ1-4	TRBV25-1	CASSTLQGNNEKLFF	TGTGCCAGCAGTACACTCCAGGGAAATAATGAAAAACTGTTTTTT
few	.	TRBJ2-6	TRBV7-6	CASSLDGRGGANVLTF	TGTGCCAGCAGCTTAGATGGCCGAGGGGGGGCCAACGTCCTGACTTTC
.	.	TRBJ2-2	TRBV5-1	CASSLFFGELFF	TGCGCCAGCAGCTTGTTCTTCGGGGAGCTGTTTTTT
.	.	TRBJ1-1	TRBV29-1	CSAPQNTEAFF	TGCAGCGCCCCACAGAACACTGAAGCTTTCTTT
.	TRBD1	TRBJ1-5	TRBV4-1	CASSHDGTVNQPQHF	TGCGCCAGCAGCCACGATGGGACAGTGAATCAGCCCCAGCATTTT
.	.	TRBJ1-1	TRBV5-1	CASSPTGNTEAFF	TGCGCCAGCAGCCCGACAGGGAACACTGAAGCTTTCTTT
.	TRBD2	TRBJ2-3	TRBV6-4	CASSERGGTDTQYF	TGTGCCAGCAGTGAGCGGGGGGGCACAGATACGCAGTATTTT
.	TRBD2	TRBJ2-1	TRBV28	CASKIAGGSIEQFF	TGTGCCAGCAAGATAGCGGGAGGTAGCATCGAGCAGTTCTTC
.	TRBD1	TRBJ1-1	TRBV2	CASSFFLDRGDTEAFF	TGTGCCAGCAGTTTCTTCCTTGACAGGGGAGACACTGAAGCTTTCTTT
.	.	TRBJ1-2	TRBV4-3	CASSPRPIVSRYGYTF	TGCGCCAGCAGCCCTAGGCCTATAGTTTCCCGGTATGGCTACACCTTC
.	.	TRBJ1-2	TRBV4-2	CASSQDLGSQYGYTF	TGTGCCAGCAGCCAAGATCTAGGCAGCCAGTATGGCTACACCTTC
.	.	TRBJ2-7	TRBV6-1	CASSGQPRYF	TGTGCCAGCAGTGGACAGCCGCGGTACTTC
.	TRBD1	TRBJ1-5	TRBV19	CASSIPGQGARQPQHF	TGTGCCAGTAGTATCCCGGGACAGGGGGCGAGGCAGCCCCAGCATTTT
.	.	TRBJ1-1	TRBV28	CASSLSSTEAFF	TGTGCCAGCAGTTTATCATCCACTGAAGCTTTCTTT
.	.	TRBJ1-1	TRBV5-1	CASSPRTVSSTEAFF	TGCGCCAGCAGCCCGAGGACAGTTTCATCCACTGAAGCTTTCTTT
.	TRBD2	TRBJ2-3	TRBV14	CASSQDRPGLAGLGTDTQYF	TGTGCCAGCAGCCAAGATCGCCCGGGACTAGCGGGACTTGGGACAGATACGCAGTATTTT
.	.	TRBJ2-2	TRBV5-4	CASRMTLNTGELFF	TGTGCCAGCAGAATGACTTTGAACACCGGGGAGCTGTTTTTT
.	TRBD1	TRBJ2-1	TRBV28	CASSFEIRSGQAYNEQFF	TGTGCCAGCAGTTTTGAAATAAGGTCCGGACAGGCTTACAATGAGCAGTTCTTC
.	.	TRBJ2-7	TRBV14	CASSHPSYEQYF	TGTGCCAGCAGCCACCCTTCCTACGAGCAGTACTTC
.	TRBD1	TRBJ1-1	TRBV2	CASSRDRAVGTEAFF	TGTGCCAGCAGTAGGGACAGGGCTGTTGGCACTGAAGCTTTCTTT
.	TRBD2	TRBJ2-1	TRBV5-1	CASSLRLAEGTYEQFF	TGCGCCAGCAGCTTAAGACTAGCGGAGGGGACCTATGAGCAGTTCTTC
.	.	TRBJ1-1	TRBV19	CASSPSQGNTEAFF	TGTGCCAGTAGTCCATCACAGGGTAACACTGAAGCTTTCTTT
.	TRBD2	TRBJ2-5	TRBV4-1	CASSQPGLGGKETQYF	TGCGCCAGCAGCCAACCTGGACTAGGCGGGAAAGAGACCCAGTACTTC
.	.	TRBJ2-7	TRBV18	CASSSAYEQYF	TGTGCCAGCTCATCCGCCTACGAGCAGTACTTC
.	.	TRBJ2-1	TRBV27	CASRRQSYNEQFF	TGTGCCAGCAGGAGGCAATCGTACAATGAGCAGTTCTTC
.	TRBD1	TRBJ2-1	TRBV6-1	CASLTGAVYNEQFF	TGTGCCAGCCTGACAGGGGCGGTCTACAATGAGCAGTTCTTC
.	.	TRBJ1-5	TRBV18	CASSPFNQGVNQPQHF	TGTGCCAGCTCACCATTTAACCAGGGTGTAAATCAGCCCCAGCATTTT
.	.	TRBJ1-4	TRBV6-1	CASSEGLATNEKLFF	TGTGCCAGCAGTGAAGGTCTTGCAACTAATGAAAAACTGTTTTTT
.	.	TRBJ1-2	TRBV28	CASSPGQPNYGYTF	TGTGCCAGCAGTCCAGGACAGCCTAACTATGGCTACACCTTC
.	.	TRBJ1-3	TRBV19	CATNPRGAGNTIYF	TGTGCCACTAACCCCCGGGGGGCTGGAAACACCATATATTTT
.	TRBD1	TRBJ2-1	TRBV15	CATSRDLAGGNEQFF	TGTGCCACCAGCAGAGATTTAGCAGGGGGCAATGAGCAGTTCTTC
.	.	TRBJ2-1	TRBV27	CASSFEGNPHNEQFF	TGTGCCAGCAGTTTCGAGGGAAATCCCCACAATGAGCAGTTCTTC
.	.	TRBJ1-5	TRBV2	CASSDTVNQPQHF	TGTGCCAGCAGTGATACGGTCAATCAGCCCCAGCATTTT
.	TRBD1	TRBJ1-1	TRBV18	CASSPGQLNTEAFF	TGTGCCAGCTCCCCGGGACAGTTGAACACTGAAGCTTTCTTT
.	TRBD2	TRBJ2-7	TRBV29-1	CSARASGSYEQYF	TGCAGCGCTCGGGCTAGCGGCTCCTACGAGCAGTACTTC
.	TRBD1	TRBJ1-1	TRBV6-5	CASSLDRVKTEAFF	TGTGCCAGCAGTTTGGACAGGGTGAAGACTGAAGCTTTCTTT
.	TRBD2	TRBJ2-1	TRBV5-1	CASSLVAGGNEQFF	TGCGCCAGCAGCTTGGTAGCGGGAGGGAATGAGCAGTTCTTC
.	.	TRBJ1-1	TRBV13	CASSLAGLNTEAFF	TGTGCCAGCAGCTTAGCCGGGTTGAACACTGAAGCTTTCTTT
.	.	TRBJ2-1	TRBV5-1	CASSLLENSYNEQFF	TGCGCCAGCAGCCTCCTGGAGAACTCCTACAATGAGCAGTTCTTC
.	.	TRBJ1-6	TRBV20-1	CSASGLPLHF	TGCAGTGCTTCAGGGTTACCCCTCCACTTT
.	TRBD1	TRBJ1-1	TRBV19	CASSQTGGRRLNTEAFF	TGTGCCAGTAGCCAAACAGGGGGGCGCCGATTGAACACTGAAGCTTTCTTT
few	.	TRBJ2-2	TRBV19	CASSTAGRRAGELFF	TGTGCCAGTAGTACCGCGGGACGGAGGGCCGGGGAGCTGTTTTTT
.	.	TRBJ2-1	TRBV5-1	CASRGGTQRSDEQFF	TGCGCCAGCCGGGGTGGGACTCAAAGGTCGGATGAGCAGTTCTTC
once	TRBD1	TRBJ2-7	TRBV18	CASSPLGRGLPLGDEQYF	TGTGCCAGCTCACCCCTCGGCAGGGGGCTCCCCCTGGGCGACGAGCAGTACTTC
.	.	TRBJ2-7	TRBV9	CASSPQAGDPYEQYF	TGTGCCAGCAGCCCACAAGCGGGTGACCCCTACGAGCAGTACTTC
.	.	TRBJ2-3	TRBV6-5	CASSYLGGDTDTQYF	TGTGCCAGCAGTTACCTGGGCGGGGACACAGATACGCAGTATTTT
.	TRBD1	TRBJ2-3	TRBV10-3	CAISGGGTGVDTQYF	TGTGCCATCAGTGGGGGGGGGACAGGGGTAGATACGCAGTATTTT